These 20 T cell receptor beta chains originate from one sample sequenced in a study of blood T cell repertoires in COVID-19. Here immunoSEQ multiplex PCR was the method, and the copy in TCRdb shows in-frame clones only, minus some. Found here are 65,000 to 90,000 clones, roughly nine tenths of them singletons; the top ten hold approximately 10%. The sample comprised peripheral blood. These receptors were collected from an elderly man with acute or convalescent COVID-19.

The chain joins TRBV19 to TRBJ1-3; D remains ambiguous. The CDR3 is 14 residues long. Germline V gene data show CDR1 as LNHDA and CDR2 as SQIVND (reference sequence). The V gene lost 6 bases and the J gene lost 2 bases, with 11 bases spanning the gap. This chain's CDR3 is CASSRQVTGNTIYF. CDR3 nucleotides: TGTGCCAGTAGCCGGCAGGTGACTGGAAACACCATATATTTT.

The rearrangement links TRBV5-6 to TRBJ1-5, with 9 bases identical to TRBD1. With V trimmed by 4 bases and J by 1 base, 6 bases remained unmatched. CDR3 length equals 16 residues. CDR1 is SGHDT, CDR2 YYEEEE, per germline. The CDR3 sequence is CASSPGTGISNQPQHF. CDR3 DNA: TGTGCCAGCAGCCCCGGGACAGGGATAAGCAATCAGCCCCAGCATTTT.

J is TRBJ2-3 and V is TRBV7-9; TRBD2 aligns across 11 bases. CDR1 and CDR2 from the germline V gene are SEHNR and FQNEAQ (reference sequence). With 4 bases clipped from V and 6 bases from J, the junction kept 15 bases outside the gene matches. This CDR3 region has 18 residues. The CDR3 loop is CASSSPATSGSVVDTQYF. CDR3 nucleotides: TGTGCCAGCAGCTCTCCAGCTACTAGCGGGAGCGTGGTTGATACGCAGTATTTT. The variable domain in full, with the rest retrieved from reference TRBV7-9 and TRBJ2-3, is DTGVSQNPRHKITKRGQNVTFRCDPISEHNRLYWYRQTLGQGPEFLTYFQNEAQLEKSRLLSDRFSAERPKGSFSTLEIQRTEQGDSAMYLCASSSPATSGSVVDTQYFGPGTRLTVL.

By sample fraction, this clone is medium-sized. This chain connects TRBV9 to TRBJ1-1; 7 nucleotides line up with TRBD1. After removal of 5 bases from V and 7 bases from J, the junction contained 8 bases not matched to a gene. Germline assignment: CDR1 SGDLS and CDR2 YYNGEE. There are 13 residues in the CDR3. The CDR3 bases are TGTGCCAGCAGTCCATCAGGGGGATTTGAAGCTTTCTTT. It specifies CASSPSGGFEAFF. Together with reference TRBV9 and TRBJ1-1, the CDR3 gives the full variable domain: DSGVTQTPKHLITATGQRVTLRCSPRSGDLSVYWYQQSLDQGLQFLIQYYNGEERAKGNILERFSAQQFPDLHSELNLSSLELGDSALYFCASSPSGGFEAFFGQGTRLTVV.

The sample holds one count of this clone. The J gene is TRBJ2-2, the V gene TRBV7-9; TRBD2 aligns across 15 bases. The CDR3 length is 17 residues. After removal of 7 bases from V and 6 bases from J, the junction contained 9 bases not matched to a gene. The germline CDR1 and CDR2 sequences are SEHNR and FQNEAQ (reference sequence). The CDR3 bases are TGTGCCAGCACCCGCGGACTAGCGGGAGGGGGAGCCGGGGAGCTGTTTTTT. Amino acid sequence: CASTRGLAGGGAGELFF.

The chain combines TRBV15 with TRBJ1-5, with 10 bases lining up with TRBD1. The length of the CDR3 is 15 residues. J gave up 4 bases and V 5 bases, and 5 bases lay outside the gene matches. The germline CDR1 and CDR2 sequences are LNHNV and YYDKDF (reference sequence). The chain's CDR3 is CATSLGTGVNQPQHF. The CDR3 coding sequence is TGTGCCACCAGCCTAGGGACAGGGGTTAATCAGCCCCAGCATTTT.

V usage is TRBV19 and J usage is TRBJ1-4; 9 positions match TRBD1. This CDR3 region has 14 residues. The ends lost 7 bases at V and 7 bases at J; junction bases unmatched: 7. Germline loops: CDR1 LNHDA, CDR2 SQIVND (reference sequence). The CDR3 protein is CASTEQGAREKLFF. CDR3 DNA: TGTGCCAGTACTGAACAGGGGGCGCGTGAAAAACTGTTTTTT. Complete variable domain (other parts from reference TRBV19 and TRBJ1-4): DGGITQSPKYLFRKEGQNVTLSCEQNLNHDAMYWYRQDPGQGLRLIYYSQIVNDFQKGDIAEGYSVSREKKESFPLTVTSAQKNPTAFYLCASTEQGAREKLFFGSGTQLSVL.

The genes are TRBV12-3 or TRBV12-4 and TRBJ1-1; D remains ambiguous. This CDR3 spans 12 amino acids. Trimming shortened V by 3 bases and J by 2 bases, and 4 bases separated the two germline ends. CDR3 DNA sequence: TGTGCCAGCAGTTTTCCTAACACTGAAGCTTTCTTT. The encoded protein is CASSFPNTEAFF.

The chain couples TRBV7-6 to TRBJ1-2; TRBD1 matches at 8 bases. Germline loops: CDR1 SGHVS, CDR2 FNYEAQ. With V trimmed by 1 base and J by 1 base, 2 bases remained unmatched. This CDR3 has 15 residues. CDR3 sequence (DNA): TGTGCCAGCAGCTTAGGGACAGGGAATAACTATGGCTACACCTTC. This sequence encodes CASSLGTGNNYGYTF.

This chain links TRBV19 with TRBJ1-1; D is perhaps TRBD1 (5 bases). Trimming shortened V by 8 bases and J by 6 bases, and 19 bases separated the two germline ends. This CDR3 is 14 amino acids long. Looked up from germline, CDR1 is LNHDA and CDR2 is SQIVND (reference sequence). The CDR3 bases are TGTGCCAGTCTTCCCTTTGAGGACAACTCTGAAGCTTTCTTT. It is translated as CASLPFEDNSEAFF.

This clone is a singleton in its sample. The rearrangement links TRBV5-1 to TRBJ2-1; 9 bases line up with TRBD1. Trimming took 0 bases from V and 4 from J; bases not matched to a gene: 2. This CDR3 region has 15 residues. Germline CDR1 is SGHRS and CDR2 is YFSETQ. The CDR3 DNA is TGCGCCAGCAGCTTGGACGGACAGGGGTACAATGAGCAGTTCTTC. This encodes CASSLDGQGYNEQFF.

In its sample, this clone was seen a few times. V is TRBV15 and J is TRBJ1-1; possibly TRBD1 for D (6 bases). Trimming took 2 bases from V and 4 from J, leaving 20 bases between them. Germline V gives CDR1 LNHNV, CDR2 YYDKDF (reference sequence). The CDR3 spans 17 residues. CDR3 DNA sequence: TGTGCCACCAGCAGACCTATCTGGGTGGACAGCCCCACTGAAGCTTTCTTT. Translation: CATSRPIWVDSPTEAFF.

This sequence joins TRBV18 and TRBJ1-2, with 7 bases that match TRBD1. V was pared by 6 bases and J by 4 bases, with 11 bases of the junction left unmatched. The CDR3 covers 15 residues. Germline V gives CDR1 KGHSH, CDR2 LQKENI. The CDR3: CASSPSRGQLYGYTF. CDR3 nucleotide sequence: TGTGCCAGCTCCCCTTCAAGGGGACAGCTCTATGGCTACACCTTC.

The chain couples TRBV7-9 to TRBJ1-1; D remains ambiguous. The CDR3 sequence is 12 residues long. CDR1 is SEHNR and CDR2 is FQNEAQ in the germline V gene (reference sequence). The germline V and J ends were trimmed by 4 bases and 1 base, with 4 bases remaining between them. The CDR3 DNA is TGTGCCAGCAGCTCCTCGAACACTGAAGCTTTCTTT. Its protein product is CASSSSNTEAFF.

The V gene is TRBV6-1, the J gene TRBJ2-7; D remains ambiguous. Germline V lookup: CDR1 MNHNS, CDR2 SASEGT. V lost 3 bases and J 5 bases, leaving 11 bases between the germline ends. The CDR3 loop spans 13 amino acids. CDR3 nucleotides: TGTGCCAGCAGTGAGATGAGCCCCAACGAGCAGTACTTC. This sequence encodes CASSEMSPNEQYF.

The chain is built from TRBV18 and TRBJ1-1; 8 nucleotides match TRBD1. Germline loops: CDR1 KGHSH, CDR2 LQKENI. CDR3 length: 16 residues. V lost 4 bases to trimming and J lost 7 bases; unmatched junction nucleotides: 14. The CDR3 protein is CASSRIDRTGQGEAFF. In DNA, the CDR3 is TGTGCCAGCTCACGAATTGATCGGACAGGGCAGGGTGAAGCTTTCTTT.

The chain carries TRBV11-2 and TRBJ1-1; 7 nucleotides match TRBD1. The CDR3 contains 15 residues. J gave up 1 base and V 3 bases, and 5 bases lay outside the gene matches. CDR1 is SGHAT and CDR2 is FQNNGV in the germline V gene. CDR3 sequence: CASSLSGTANTEAFF. CDR3 bases: TGTGCCAGCAGCTTGTCCGGGACAGCGAACACTGAAGCTTTCTTT.

The chain recombines TRBV7-2 with TRBJ2-3; D not certain. V was trimmed by 4 bases and J by 4 bases, leaving 6 bases between them. CDR1 and CDR2 from the germline V gene are SGHTA and FQGNSA. There are 12 residues in the CDR3. CDR3 loop: CASSYTPDTQYF. As DNA, the CDR3 is TGTGCCAGCAGCTACACCCCAGATACGCAGTATTTT.

The chain combines TRBV18 with TRBJ1-1; 8 bases line up with TRBD1. Trimming at V came to 1 base and at J to 3 bases, leaving 7 bases not matched to a gene. This CDR3 spans 16 amino acids. Germline lookup yields CDR1 KGHSH and CDR2 LQKENI. The DNA for the CDR3 is TGTGCCAGCTCACCACGGGGCGGGACAGGAGACACTGAAGCTTTCTTT. Protein product: CASSPRGGTGDTEAFF.

V is TRBV29-1 and J is TRBJ1-1; perhaps TRBD1 as D (6 bases). Per the germline V gene, CDR1 is SQVTM and CDR2 is ANQGSEA. Between the trimmed V and J ends, which lost 5 bases and 5 bases, there was a span of 15 bases. This CDR3 has 13 residues. The CDR3 bases are TGCAGCGTTATGACAGGCTCGGGGACTGAAGCTTTCTTT. This codes for CSVMTGSGTEAFF. The entire variable domain, with the rest obtained from reference TRBV29-1 and TRBJ1-1, is as follows: SAVISQKPSRDICQRGTSLTIQCQVDSQVTMMFWYRQQPGQSLTLIATANQGSEATYESGFVIDKFPISRPNLTFSTLTVSNMSPEDSSIYLCSVMTGSGTEAFFGQGTRLTVV.